Listed below are T cell receptor beta chains from one sample, sequenced in a study of blood T cell repertoires in COVID-19. Generated by immunoSEQ multiplex PCR, the TCRdb table keeps only in-frame clones and is missing some. Here the sample spans 130,000 or so clones, under 85% being singletons. Sequenced: peripheral blood. The receptors were sampled from a woman in her sixties with acute or convalescent COVID-19. The CDR3 runs from the conserved cysteine through the conserved F or W. D genes are given only for firm matches. Clone size, where shown, is once, few, many, or a class for clones that have expanded.

CASSPLAGVVLDTQYF	TGTGCCAGCAGTCCCTTAGCGGGGGTCGTGCTTGATACGCAGTATTTT	TRBD2	TRBV7-2	.	TRBJ2-3	16
CSATGQRGYTF	TGCAGTGCTACAGGACAGCGAGGCTACACCTTC	.	TRBV20-1	.	TRBJ1-2	11
CASSDRQGALAFF	TGTGCCAGTAGCGATCGACAGGGAGCTCTAGCTTTCTTT	TRBD1	TRBV19	once	TRBJ1-1	13
CAWRYGTGLGYTF	TGTGCCTGGAGATACGGAACAGGGTTAGGCTACACCTTC	.	TRBV30	few	TRBJ1-2	13
CATSPGQGPTDTQYF	TGTGCCACCAGTCCGGGACAGGGGCCCACAGATACGCAGTATTTT	TRBD1	TRBV24-1	.	TRBJ2-3	15
CASSPRDSSGNTIYF	TGTGCCAGCTCACCGAGGGACAGCTCTGGAAACACCATATATTTT	TRBD1	TRBV18	few	TRBJ1-3	15
CASGSRAGRTDTQYF	TGTGCTAGTGGTTCGCGGGCGGGGCGCACAGATACGCAGTATTTT	.	TRBV12-5	.	TRBJ2-3	15
CASRAGTGNNSPLHF	TGTGCCAGCAGGGCCGGGACAGGGAATAATTCACCCCTCCACTTT	TRBD1	TRBV7-3	.	TRBJ1-6	15
CASSLKSGTSNQPQHF	TGTGCCAGCAGTCTAAAATCCGGGACAAGCAATCAGCCCCAGCATTTT	.	TRBV27	.	TRBJ1-5	16
CASSLAFAGELFF	TGTGCCAGCAGCTTAGCGTTCGCCGGGGAGCTGTTTTTT	.	TRBV7-2	.	TRBJ2-2	13
CASSQDLGGKLFF	TGTGCCAGCAGCCAAGATCTTGGAGGGAAACTGTTTTTT	.	TRBV3-1/TRBV3-2	.	TRBJ1-4	13
CASSQDRFQPQHF	TGTGCCAGCAGCCAAGACAGGTTTCAGCCCCAGCATTTT	.	TRBV3-1/TRBV3-2	.	TRBJ1-5	13
CASSFGRGTIYEQYF	TGTGCCAGCAGTTTTGGCCGGGGAACGATTTACGAGCAGTACTTC	.	TRBV28	.	TRBJ2-7	15
CAWSEQGAQDTEAFF	TGTGCCTGGAGTGAACAGGGGGCGCAGGACACTGAAGCTTTCTTT	TRBD1	TRBV30	.	TRBJ1-1	15